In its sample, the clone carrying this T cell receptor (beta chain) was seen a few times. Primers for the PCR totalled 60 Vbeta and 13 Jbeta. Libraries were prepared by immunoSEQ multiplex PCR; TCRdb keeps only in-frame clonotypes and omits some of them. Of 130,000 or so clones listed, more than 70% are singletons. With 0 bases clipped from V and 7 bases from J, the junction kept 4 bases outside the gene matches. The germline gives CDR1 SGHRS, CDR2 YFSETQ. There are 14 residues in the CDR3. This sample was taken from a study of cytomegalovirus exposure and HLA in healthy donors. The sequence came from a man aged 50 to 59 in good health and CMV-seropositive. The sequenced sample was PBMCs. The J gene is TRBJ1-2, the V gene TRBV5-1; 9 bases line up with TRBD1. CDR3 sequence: CASSLGDRALGYTF. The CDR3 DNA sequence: TGCGCCAGCAGCTTGGGGGACAGGGCCCTTGGCTACACCTTC.